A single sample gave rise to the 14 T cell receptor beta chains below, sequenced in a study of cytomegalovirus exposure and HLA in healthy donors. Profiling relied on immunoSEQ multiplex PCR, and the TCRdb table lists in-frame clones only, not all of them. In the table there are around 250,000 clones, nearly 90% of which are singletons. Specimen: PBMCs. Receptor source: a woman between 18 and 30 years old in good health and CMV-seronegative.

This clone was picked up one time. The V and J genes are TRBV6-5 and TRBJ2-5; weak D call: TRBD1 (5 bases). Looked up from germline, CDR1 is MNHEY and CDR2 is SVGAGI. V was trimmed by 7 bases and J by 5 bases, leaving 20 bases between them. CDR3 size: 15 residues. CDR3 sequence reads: CASTPDTLGLETQYF. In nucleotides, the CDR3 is TGTGCCAGCACCCCGGACACGCTAGGGTTGGAGACCCAGTACTTC.

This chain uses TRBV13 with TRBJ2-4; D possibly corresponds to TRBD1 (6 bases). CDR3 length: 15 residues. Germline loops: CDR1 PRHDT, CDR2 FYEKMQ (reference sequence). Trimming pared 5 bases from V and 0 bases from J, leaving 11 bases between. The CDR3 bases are TGTGCCAGCAGCCGAGGGGGTTTAGCCAAAAACATTCAGTACTTC. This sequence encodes CASSRGGLAKNIQYF.

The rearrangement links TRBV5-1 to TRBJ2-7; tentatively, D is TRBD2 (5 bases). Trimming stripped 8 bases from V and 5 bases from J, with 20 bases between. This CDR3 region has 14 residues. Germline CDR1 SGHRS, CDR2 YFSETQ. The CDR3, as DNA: TGCGCCAGTGGGATGCGGCCTAGCCCGGACGAGCAGTACTTC. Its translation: CASGMRPSPDEQYF.

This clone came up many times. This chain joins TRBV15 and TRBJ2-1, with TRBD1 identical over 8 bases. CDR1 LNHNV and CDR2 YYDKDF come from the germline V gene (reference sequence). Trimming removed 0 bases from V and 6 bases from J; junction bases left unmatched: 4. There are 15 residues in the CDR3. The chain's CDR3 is CATSRDRQGFNEQFF. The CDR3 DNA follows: TGTGCCACCAGCAGAGATCGACAGGGGTTCAATGAGCAGTTCTTC. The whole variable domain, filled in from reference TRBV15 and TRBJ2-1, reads DAMVIQNPRYQVTQFGKPVTLSCSQTLNHNVMYWYQQKSSQAPKLLFHYYDKDFNNEADTPDNFQSRRPNTSFCFLDIRSPGLGDTAMYLCATSRDRQGFNEQFFGPGTRLTVL.

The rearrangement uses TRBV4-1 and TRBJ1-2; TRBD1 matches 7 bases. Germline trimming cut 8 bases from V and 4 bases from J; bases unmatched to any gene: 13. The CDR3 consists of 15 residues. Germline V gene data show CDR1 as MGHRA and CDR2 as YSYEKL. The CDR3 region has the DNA TGCGCCAGCCGATCCCTGGGACAGAGACTCTATGGCTACACCTTC. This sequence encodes CASRSLGQRLYGYTF.

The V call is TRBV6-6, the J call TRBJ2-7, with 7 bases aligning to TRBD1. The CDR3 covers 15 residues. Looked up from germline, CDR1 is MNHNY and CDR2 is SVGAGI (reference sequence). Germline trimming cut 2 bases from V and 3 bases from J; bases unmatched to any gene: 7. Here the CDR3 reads CASSYGTGVFYEQYF. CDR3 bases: TGTGCCAGCAGTTACGGTACAGGGGTGTTCTACGAGCAGTACTTC.

Here the CDR3 reads CASSVGEGDTQYF. The CDR3 DNA reads as TGTGCCAGCAGCGTAGGAGAGGGAGATACGCAGTATTTT. The V and J genes are TRBV9 and TRBJ2-3, with D perhaps TRBD2 (5 bases). Trimming stripped 0 bases from V and 5 bases from J, with 7 bases between. Germline loops: CDR1 SGDLS, CDR2 YYNGEE. CDR3 length: 13 amino acids.

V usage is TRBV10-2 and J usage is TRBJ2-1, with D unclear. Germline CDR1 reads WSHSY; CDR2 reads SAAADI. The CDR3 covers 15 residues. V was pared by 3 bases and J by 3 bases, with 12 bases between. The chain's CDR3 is CASSDPGLNYNEQFF. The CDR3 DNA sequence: TGCGCCAGCAGTGACCCGGGTCTTAACTACAATGAGCAGTTCTTC.

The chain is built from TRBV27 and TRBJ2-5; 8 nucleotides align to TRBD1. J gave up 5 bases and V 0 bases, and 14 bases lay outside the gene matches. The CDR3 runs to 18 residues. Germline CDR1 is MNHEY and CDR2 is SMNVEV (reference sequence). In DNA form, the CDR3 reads TGTGCCAGCAGTTTATCAACACCGGGACAGGCTCGGCTGGAGACCCAGTACTTC. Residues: CASSLSTPGQARLETQYF.

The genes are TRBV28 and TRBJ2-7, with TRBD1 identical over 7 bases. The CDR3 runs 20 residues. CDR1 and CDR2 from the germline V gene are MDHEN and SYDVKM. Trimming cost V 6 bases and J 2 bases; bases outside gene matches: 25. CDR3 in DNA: TGTGCCAGCAGCTCGATTTGGGATAGAAACATAAGACAGGGAGCCTACGAGCAGTACTTC. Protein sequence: CASSSIWDRNIRQGAYEQYF.

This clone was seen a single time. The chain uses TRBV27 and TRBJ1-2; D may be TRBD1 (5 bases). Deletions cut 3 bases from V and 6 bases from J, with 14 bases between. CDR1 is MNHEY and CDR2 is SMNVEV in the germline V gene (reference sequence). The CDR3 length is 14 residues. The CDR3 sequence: CASSFGRQTHGYTF. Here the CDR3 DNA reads TGTGCCAGCAGTTTCGGGCGACAGACTCATGGCTACACCTTC.

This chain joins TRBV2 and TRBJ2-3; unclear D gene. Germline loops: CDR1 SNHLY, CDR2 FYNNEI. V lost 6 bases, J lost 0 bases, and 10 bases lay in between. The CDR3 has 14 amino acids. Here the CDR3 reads CASREMTSTDTQYF. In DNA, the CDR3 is TGTGCCAGCAGAGAGATGACTAGCACAGATACGCAGTATTTT.

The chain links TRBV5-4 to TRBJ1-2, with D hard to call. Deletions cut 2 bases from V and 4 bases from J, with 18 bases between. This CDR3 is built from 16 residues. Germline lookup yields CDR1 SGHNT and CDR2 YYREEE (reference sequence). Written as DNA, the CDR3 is TGTGCCAGCAGCTTCCCCCACAGCGGGCGCGGCTATGGCTACACCTTC. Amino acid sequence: CASSFPHSGRGYGYTF. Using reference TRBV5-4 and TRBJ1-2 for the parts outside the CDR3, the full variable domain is ETGVTQSPTHLIKTRGQQVTLRCSSQSGHNTVSWYQQALGQGPQFIFQYYREEENGRGNFPPRFSGLQFPNYSSELNVNALELDDSALYLCASSFPHSGRGYGYTFGSGTRLTVV.

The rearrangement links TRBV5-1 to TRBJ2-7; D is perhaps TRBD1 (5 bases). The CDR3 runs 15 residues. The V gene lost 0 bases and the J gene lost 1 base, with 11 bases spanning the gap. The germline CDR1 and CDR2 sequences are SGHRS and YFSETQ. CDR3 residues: CASSLAPGSSYEQYF. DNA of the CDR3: TGCGCCAGCAGCTTGGCTCCAGGGTCGTCCTACGAGCAGTACTTC.